The rows below give T cell receptor beta chains drawn from one sample of a study of a mutant IDH1 vaccine in newly diagnosed glioma. Generated by immunoSEQ multiplex PCR, the TCRdb table keeps only in-frame clones and is missing some. The table shows tens of thousands of clones, with roughly four fifths occurring only once. Their recognized antigens are unknown. The specimen was PBMCs, collected from a glioma patient whose treatment included an IDH1 peptide vaccine. These receptors were obtained from a man aged 25 to 40 with glioma. Each CDR3 is given with its conserved first and last residue. The D gene is left open where the match is weak. Clone size is given for some rows only: seen once, a few or many times, or a class if the clone is expanded.

clone_size	j_call	v_call	d_call	cdr3_aa	cdr3_nt
.	TRBJ2-7	TRBV18	.	CASSPTGGLGEQYF	TGTGCCAGCTCACCTACGGGCGGGCTCGGCGAGCAGTACTTC
.	TRBJ1-3	TRBV6-1	.	CASSEAGLSGNTIYF	TGTGCCAGCAGTGAAGCGGGTCTCTCTGGAAACACCATATATTTT
.	TRBJ1-2	TRBV11-1	.	CASSLKGAYGYTF	TGTGCCAGCAGCTTAAAGGGTGCTTATGGCTACACCTTC
once	TRBJ2-7	TRBV19	.	CASRGTVSSYEQYF	TGTGCCAGCCGAGGGACCGTCAGCTCCTACGAGCAGTACTTC
.	TRBJ1-1	TRBV14	.	CASSLLLSMVDTEAFF	TGTGCCAGCAGCCTCTTACTCTCTATGGTGGACACTGAAGCTTTCTTT
.	TRBJ2-3	TRBV6-4	TRBD1	CASSDPGTGTDTQYF	TGTGCCAGCAGTGACCCCGGGACAGGGACAGATACGCAGTATTTT
.	TRBJ1-5	TRBV7-6	.	CASSPGGPGGDPQHF	TGTGCCAGCAGCCCCGGGGGCCCCGGAGGGGATCCCCAGCATTTT
.	TRBJ2-1	TRBV5-6	TRBD2	CASSWGPLAGGPNEQFF	TGTGCCAGCAGCTGGGGCCCCCTAGCGGGAGGGCCCAATGAGCAGTTCTTC
.	TRBJ2-1	TRBV5-1	.	CASSLRGTYNEQFF	TGCGCCAGCAGCTTGCGAGGAACCTACAATGAGCAGTTCTTC
.	TRBJ1-5	TRBV27	.	CATGVNQPQHF	TGTGCCACGGGCGTCAATCAGCCCCAGCATTTT
few	TRBJ1-1	TRBV9	.	CASSVFGTEAFF	TGTGCCAGCAGCGTATTTGGCACTGAAGCTTTCTTT
.	TRBJ2-2	TRBV19	TRBD2	CASRAGLTGELFF	TGTGCCAGTAGAGCGGGACTAACCGGGGAGCTGTTTTTT
.	TRBJ1-2	TRBV7-8	TRBD1	CASSLTGGADYGYTF	TGTGCCAGCAGCTTAACAGGGGGCGCGGACTATGGCTACACCTTC
few	TRBJ1-5	TRBV28	TRBD1	CASRQGGVSNQPQHF	TGTGCCAGCAGACAGGGGGGTGTGAGCAATCAGCCCCAGCATTTT
.	TRBJ1-2	TRBV19	TRBD1	CASRYGTAYGYTF	TGTGCCAGTAGATACGGGACAGCTTATGGCTACACCTTC
once	TRBJ2-3	TRBV6-5	.	CASSYLGARTDTQYF	TGTGCCAGCAGTTACCTTGGGGCGAGGACAGATACGCAGTATTTT
.	TRBJ1-2	TRBV2	TRBD1	CASSVDRAYYGYTF	TGTGCCAGCAGTGTGGACAGGGCCTACTATGGCTACACCTTC
once	TRBJ1-2	TRBV7-8	TRBD1	CASSVGPGQGKGYGYTF	TGTGCCAGCAGCGTAGGCCCGGGACAGGGGAAGGGGTATGGCTACACCTTC
.	TRBJ1-1	TRBV19	.	CASSGQMNTEAFF	TGTGCCAGTAGCGGACAGATGAACACTGAAGCTTTCTTT
.	TRBJ2-3	TRBV5-1	.	CASSPPLWGPDTQYF	TGCGCCAGCAGCCCCCCATTGTGGGGGCCTGATACGCAGTATTTT
.	TRBJ1-4	TRBV7-2	.	CASSLLDATNEKLFF	TGTGCCAGCAGCTTACTCGATGCAACTAATGAAAAACTGTTTTTT
few	TRBJ2-2	TRBV7-9	.	CASKPPSGQVAGELFF	TGTGCCAGTAAACCTCCCTCGGGGCAGGTGGCCGGGGAGCTGTTTTTT
.	TRBJ1-2	TRBV30	.	CAWRGIGLAGTF	TGTGCCTGGAGAGGTATCGGGCTCGCTGGAACCTTC
.	TRBJ2-3	TRBV4-1	.	CASSQVSGVTDTQYF	TGCGCCAGCAGCCAAGTATCGGGCGTCACAGATACGCAGTATTTT
.	TRBJ1-2	TRBV7-2	TRBD1	CASSLETGGAYGYTF	TGTGCCAGCAGCTTAGAAACAGGGGGGGCCTATGGCTACACCTTC
.	TRBJ2-1	TRBV19	.	CASSIGSNNEQFF	TGTGCCAGTAGTATAGGGTCTAACAATGAGCAGTTCTTC
.	TRBJ1-2	TRBV6-5	.	CTSRILGGGYTF	TGTACCAGCAGGATCCTAGGGGGTGGCTACACCTTC
.	TRBJ2-6	TRBV5-1	TRBD1	CTTSTGPGANVLTF	TGCACCACTTCGACAGGGCCTGGGGCCAACGTCCTGACTTTC